A single sample gave rise to the 14 T cell receptor beta chains below, sequenced in a study of T cell responses to AZD1222 COVID-19 vaccine (dated by TCRdb to about 2021). Receptors were amplified or captured by the immunoSEQ multiplex PCR assay. TCRdb carries this immuneACCESS record with in-frame sequences only. Its versions omit some clonotypes, under half of them owing to an unresolved V gene in the studies checked, with the rest unexplained. The sample yields around 120,000 clones; roughly 93% were counted once. The ten largest clones capture roughly 1.5% of the sample. The label giving this sample's time point can be read as: about 28 days (+/-7) after the second vaccine dose. This sample comprised peripheral blood, obtained 28 days after the second AZD1222 dose. These receptors originate from an adult who received the AZD1222 COVID-19 vaccine.

This chain connects TRBV30 to TRBJ1-6, with unresolved D. Trimming cost V 2 bases and J 7 bases, with 6 bases left between them. The CDR3 is made up of 12 amino acids. CDR1 and CDR2 from the germline V gene are GTSNPN and SVGIG (reference sequence). The CDR3: CAWSLINSPLHF. CDR3 nucleotides: TGTGCCTGGAGTTTAATAAATTCACCCCTCCACTTT.

This clone was counted once. The chain recombines TRBV3-1 (or the pseudogene TRBV3-2) with TRBJ2-1; 11 bases align to TRBD2. This CDR3 is 16 amino acids long. Germline CDR1 LGHDT, CDR2 YNNKEL (reference sequence). The J segment lost 6 bases and the V segment lost 3 bases, leaving 7 bases of the junction unmatched. The CDR3 reads CASSHQVSGRGNEQFF. The CDR3 coding sequence is TGTGCCAGCAGCCACCAGGTTAGCGGGAGGGGCAATGAGCAGTTCTTC.

The chain links TRBV6-2 or TRBV6-3 to TRBJ1-1; D gene uncertain. The V end lost 2 bases, the J end lost 5 bases, and 12 bases lay between the germline ends. CDR3 length equals 14 residues. Germline lookup yields CDR1 MNHEY and CDR2 SVGEGT. In DNA, the CDR3 is TGTGCCAGCAGTTACCGGGGAGTATGGACTGAAGCTTTCTTT. Its translation is CASSYRGVWTEAFF.

This chain connects TRBV18 to TRBJ1-3; no clear D. There are 15 residues in the CDR3. Trimming cost V 0 bases and J 2 bases, with 8 bases left between them. The V gene's germline CDR1 is KGHSH and CDR2 LQKENI. The CDR3 DNA sequence: TGTGCCAGCTCACCACCCCCCGGAGCTGGAAACACCATATATTTT. Its translation: CASSPPPGAGNTIYF.

The chain links TRBV2 to TRBJ1-1; TRBD1 agrees at 7 bases. This CDR3 has 14 amino acids. The trim removed 4 bases at V and 4 bases at J, leaving 6 bases unmatched. CDR1 and CDR2 (germline): SNHLY, FYNNEI. The CDR3: CASSAQQGSTEAFF. In DNA, the CDR3 is TGTGCCAGCAGTGCCCAACAGGGGAGCACTGAAGCTTTCTTT.

V usage is TRBV7-3 and J usage is TRBJ2-3, with D perhaps TRBD1 or TRBD2 (5 bases each). Germline assignment: CDR1 SGHTA and CDR2 FQGTGA. V was cut by 7 bases and J by 3 bases, with 20 bases left in between. The CDR3 has 16 residues. DNA for the CDR3: TGTGCCAGCACCGACGGGACGACCCTCGGGACAGATACGCAGTATTTT. The encoded protein is CASTDGTTLGTDTQYF.

In this sample, this clone turned up once. This chain uses TRBV7-9 with TRBJ2-6, with D perhaps matching TRBD2 (5 bases). The V and J ends lost 4 bases and 5 bases respectively, with 9 bases between them. The CDR3 extends over 14 amino acids. Germline V lookup: CDR1 SEHNR, CDR2 FQNEAQ (reference sequence). This chain's CDR3 is CASSSEERANVLTF. For the CDR3, the DNA is TGTGCCAGCAGCTCGGAGGAGCGGGCCAACGTCCTGACTTTC.

J is TRBJ1-3 and V is TRBV30; D is perhaps TRBD1 (5 bases). The V gene lost 5 bases and the J gene lost 4 bases, with 15 bases spanning the gap. The germline V gene encodes CDR1 GTSNPN and CDR2 SVGIG (reference sequence). The CDR3 totals 14 residues. In DNA, the CDR3 is TGTGCCTGGTCCCCCGGGGGTCGGGGAAACACCATATATTTT. Translating gives CAWSPGGRGNTIYF. The full variable domain, with the rest looked up from reference TRBV30 and TRBJ1-3, is SQTIHQWPATLVQPVGSPLSLECTVEGTSNPNLYWYRQAAGRGLQLLFYSVGIGQISSEVPQNLSASRPQDRQFILSSKKLLLSDSGFYLCAWSPGGRGNTIYFGEGSWLTVV.

The V gene is TRBV3-1 (or the pseudogene TRBV3-2), the J gene TRBJ1-5; D might be TRBD1 (6 bases). Trimming took 4 bases from V and 1 from J, leaving 11 bases between them. CDR1 LGHDT and CDR2 YNNKEL come from the germline V gene (reference sequence). The length of the CDR3 is 15 residues. CDR3 region: CASSPGGPSNQPQHF. The CDR3 DNA reads as TGTGCCAGCAGCCCGGGGGGGCCAAGCAATCAGCCCCAGCATTTT.

The chain recombines TRBV10-1 with TRBJ2-7, with 7 bases identical to TRBD1. The CDR3 runs 14 residues. Germline V gives CDR1 WNHNN, CDR2 SYGVQD (reference sequence). The V segment lost 5 bases and the J segment 5 bases; nucleotides outside the gene matches: 9. CDR3 nucleotides: TGCGCCAGCAGTAAGGGGACAGATTTCCACGAGCAGTACTTC. Amino acids: CASSKGTDFHEQYF.

This clone appeared a single time. The chain links TRBV2 to TRBJ1-1; D uncertain. Trimming stripped 10 bases from V and 1 base from J, with 10 bases between. The germline V gene encodes CDR1 SNHLY and CDR2 FYNNEI. The CDR3 consists of 12 residues. The CDR3 DNA reads as TGTGCCACCGAGGATGGGAACACTGAAGCTTTCTTT. Protein: CATEDGNTEAFF.

The chain links TRBV5-4 to TRBJ2-5; either TRBD1 or TRBD2 may supply D (5 bases each). CDR3 length equals 13 residues. Germline CDR1 reads SGHNT; CDR2 reads YYREEE (reference sequence). Trimming shortened V by 5 bases and J by 1 base, and 9 bases separated the two germline ends. The chain's CDR3 is CASRIGGQETQYF. The CDR3 DNA follows: TGTGCCAGCAGAATTGGGGGCCAAGAGACCCAGTACTTC.

This clone has a single count. This rearrangement joins TRBV2 to TRBJ2-7; TRBD1 aligns across 8 bases. This CDR3 is 13 amino acids long. V was clipped by 6 bases and J by 5 bases; unmatched bases: 6. CDR1 SNHLY and CDR2 FYNNEI come from the germline V gene. CDR3: CASRDRVVNEQYF. The CDR3 DNA is TGTGCCAGCAGGGACAGGGTTGTCAACGAGCAGTACTTC.

V usage is TRBV6-5 and J usage is TRBJ2-2, with 12 bases fitting TRBD1. Germline V gene lookup returns CDR1 MNHEY and CDR2 SVGAGI. Trimming at V came to 10 bases and at J to 10 bases, leaving 10 bases not matched to a gene. The CDR3 sequence is 14 residues long. The CDR3 bases are TGTGCCACCTCCGCCGGGACAGGGGGCGCGGAGCTGTTTTTT. Amino acid sequence: CATSAGTGGAELFF.